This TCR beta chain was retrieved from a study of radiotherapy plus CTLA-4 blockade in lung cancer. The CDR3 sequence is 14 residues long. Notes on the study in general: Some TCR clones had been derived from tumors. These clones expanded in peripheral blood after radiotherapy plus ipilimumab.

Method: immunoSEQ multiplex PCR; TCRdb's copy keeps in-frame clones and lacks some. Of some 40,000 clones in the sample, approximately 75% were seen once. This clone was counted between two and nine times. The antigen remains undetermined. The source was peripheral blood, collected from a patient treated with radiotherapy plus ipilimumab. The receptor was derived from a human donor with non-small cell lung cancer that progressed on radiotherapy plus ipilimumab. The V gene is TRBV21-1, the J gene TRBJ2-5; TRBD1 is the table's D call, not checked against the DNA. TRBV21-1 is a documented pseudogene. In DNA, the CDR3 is TGTGCCAGCAGCCCCCACCCAGACCAAGAGACCCAGTACTTC. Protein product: CASSPHPDQETQYF.